What follows is one TCR beta chain and its context. What it binds is unknown. The source of the sample is a study of vaccination effects on CD4 cells after COVID-19. Overall study: Of the BNT162b2 and mRNA-1273 vaccines, participants received two doses of one or the other.

Antigen-specific CD4+ T cells were expanded with viral peptide pools in the ViraFEST assay before sequencing. Following an approximately 9-day culture, CD4+ T cells were purified. Nobody among the vaccine recipients had prior SARS-CoV-2 infection (nucleocapsid antibodies were negative). Method: immunoSEQ multiplex PCR; TCRdb's copy keeps in-frame clones and lacks some. The table includes about 23,000 clones, roughly 70% detected once. The CDR3 has 16 amino acids. V lost 7 bases and J lost 4; bases outside the gene matches: 11. Germline V gene lookup returns CDR1 MNHNY and CDR2 SVGAGI (reference sequence).

This TCR was recovered from a human donor who received a COVID-19 vaccine. The chain uses TRBV6-6 and TRBJ2-1; 9 positions agree with TRBD2. The sample was CD4+ T cells from PBMCs cultured with SARS-CoV-2 spike peptides, taken before COVID-19 vaccination. In nucleotides, the CDR3 is TGTGCCAGCAATCCGAACAGCGGGAGGTTGTACAATGAGCAGTTCTTC. Its translation: CASNPNSGRLYNEQFF.